A selection of T cell receptor beta chains follows, all from one sample in a study of blood T cell repertoires in COVID-19. Sequencing used immunoSEQ multiplex PCR; TCRdb keeps in-frame clones, though not all of them. The sample lists 60,000 to 70,000 clones; over 75% were seen once. Sample: peripheral blood. The origin of the receptors is a woman aged 60-75 years with acute or convalescent COVID-19. Each CDR3 is given with its conserved first and last residue. Fields, in order: D gene, clone size, J gene, V gene, CDR3 length, CDR3 protein, CDR3 DNA. A D gene is named only where the DNA matches it firmly. Clone size is given for some rows only: seen once, a few or many times, or a class if the clone is expanded.

TRBD1	-	TRBJ1-2	TRBV5-4	15	CASSIGQGGYYGYTF	TGTGCCAGCAGCATAGGACAGGGGGGATACTATGGCTACACCTTC
-	-	TRBJ2-1	TRBV4-1	17	CASSQGGGVVRGNEQFF	TGCGCCAGCAGCCAAGGGGGTGGGGTAGTAAGGGGTAATGAGCAGTTCTTC
TRBD2	-	TRBJ2-3	TRBV5-6	14	CASSSGLATDTQYF	TGTGCCAGCAGCTCGGGACTAGCCACAGATACGCAGTATTTT
-	-	TRBJ1-3	TRBV6-5	14	CASSYSSGGNTIYF	TGTGCCAGCAGTTACTCGTCAGGTGGAAACACCATATATTTT
TRBD1	once	TRBJ2-5	TRBV18	14	CASSVDRGQETQYF	TGTGCCAGCTCAGTAGACAGGGGGCAAGAGACCCAGTACTTC
-	-	TRBJ2-2	TRBV5-1	16	CASTPYIKRDTGELFF	TGCGCCAGCACTCCTTACATCAAACGGGACACCGGGGAGCTGTTTTTT
-	-	TRBJ2-3	TRBV7-9	13	CASSHPQTDTQYF	TGTGCCAGCAGCCACCCACAGACAGATACGCAGTATTTT
TRBD1	-	TRBJ1-1	TRBV18	15	CASSPSQGGFTEAFF	TGTGCCAGCTCACCCTCCCAGGGGGGTTTCACTGAAGCTTTCTTT
-	-	TRBJ1-1	TRBV6-4	13	CASRTGPNTEAFF	TGTGCCAGCAGAACAGGGCCGAACACTGAAGCTTTCTTT
TRBD1	-	TRBJ2-2	TRBV5-1	14	CASSSQGGTGELFF	TGCGCCAGCAGCTCACAGGGGGGCACCGGGGAGCTGTTTTTT
-	-	TRBJ2-1	TRBV9	15	CASSVGLVGLSEQFF	TGTGCCAGCAGCGTAGGACTAGTCGGTCTTTCGGAGCAGTTCTTC
-	-	TRBJ2-2	TRBV9	17	CASSPSSWRENTGELFF	TGTGCCAGCAGCCCCTCGTCTTGGCGGGAGAACACCGGGGAGCTGTTTTTT
-	-	TRBJ1-1	TRBV28	12	CASKSIHTEAFF	TGTGCCAGCAAAAGCATCCACACTGAAGCTTTCTTT
-	-	TRBJ1-3	TRBV7-8	14	CASSNRGSGNTIYF	TGTGCCAGCAGTAACCGAGGGTCAGGAAACACCATATATTTT
-	-	TRBJ1-1	TRBV14	13	CASSQDLNTEAFF	TGTGCCAGCAGCCAAGATCTTAACACTGAAGCTTTCTTT
TRBD2	-	TRBJ2-1	TRBV29-1	15	CSVGGLAGGYNEQFF	TGCAGCGTTGGCGGCCTAGCGGGGGGGTACAATGAGCAGTTCTTC
-	-	TRBJ2-3	TRBV6-5	14	CAVQGRDGTDTQYF	TGTGCCGTACAGGGAAGGGACGGAACAGATACGCAGTATTTT
-	-	TRBJ2-3	TRBV2	16	CASSEVWTTTTDTQYF	TGTGCCAGCAGTGAAGTCTGGACTACCACCACAGATACGCAGTATTTT
TRBD1	-	TRBJ1-2	TRBV29-1	11	CSAPGGYGYTF	TGCAGCGCTCCAGGGGGGTATGGCTACACCTTC
-	once	TRBJ2-3	TRBV5-1	13	CASTLGGADTQYF	TGCGCCAGCACCTTGGGGGGCGCAGATACGCAGTATTTT
TRBD2	-	TRBJ2-2	TRBV28	15	CASSLGGSSTGELFF	TGTGCCAGCAGTTTGGGGGGGTCGAGCACCGGGGAGCTGTTTTTT
-	-	TRBJ1-2	TRBV19	12	CASRGRGYGYTF	TGTGCCAGTAGAGGTCGGGGCTATGGCTACACCTTC
-	few	TRBJ1-6	TRBV3-1/TRBV3-2	15	CASSQERGSNSPLHF	TGTGCCAGCAGCCAAGAAAGGGGATCTAATTCACCCCTCCACTTT
-	-	TRBJ1-1	TRBV12-3/TRBV12-4	13	CASSIIPSTEAFF	TGTGCCAGCAGCATAATTCCCAGTACCGAAGCTTTCTTT
-	-	TRBJ1-1	TRBV28	15	CASSLTGNENTEAFF	TGTGCCAGCAGTTTAACAGGGAATGAGAACACTGAAGCTTTCTTT
TRBD2	-	TRBJ2-1	TRBV5-8	14	CASSLRGSINEQFF	TGTGCCAGCAGCTTACGCGGGAGTATCAATGAGCAGTTCTTC
-	-	TRBJ1-2	TRBV25-1	13	CASSERNRDGYTF	TGTGCCAGCAGTGAACGTAACAGGGATGGCTACACCTTC
-	-	TRBJ1-2	TRBV2	13	CASMGRGVVSYTF	TGTGCCAGCATGGGGAGGGGGGTTGTTTCCTACACCTTC
-	-	TRBJ2-5	TRBV6-5	13	CASSYSSKETQYF	TGTGCCAGCAGTTACTCGAGTAAAGAGACCCAGTACTTC
-	-	TRBJ2-3	TRBV30	14	CAWSDGLSTDTQYF	TGTGCCTGGAGTGATGGCCTCAGCACAGATACGCAGTATTTT
-	-	TRBJ1-1	TRBV5-4	15	CASSARSGTLYEAFF	TGTGCCAGCAGCGCACGTAGCGGGACACTATATGAAGCTTTCTTT
-	-	TRBJ1-6	TRBV3-1/TRBV3-2	15	CASSQAHRVNSPLHF	TGTGCCAGCAGCCAAGCCCACAGGGTTAATTCACCCCTCCACTTT
-	-	TRBJ2-1	TRBV29-1	12	CSASSDLNEQFF	TGCAGCGCATCTAGCGATTTGAATGAGCAGTTCTTC